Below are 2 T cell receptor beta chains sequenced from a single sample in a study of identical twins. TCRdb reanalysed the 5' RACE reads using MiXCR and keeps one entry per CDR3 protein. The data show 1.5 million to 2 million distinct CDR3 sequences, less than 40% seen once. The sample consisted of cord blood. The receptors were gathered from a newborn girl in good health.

CDR3 bases: TGCAGTGCTCTCCCCGGACTAGCGGGGAGCAAAAACATTCAGTACTTC. It specifies CSALPGLAGSKNIQYF. The chain joins TRBV20-1 to TRBJ2-4; 12 nucleotides line up with TRBD2. In germline, CDR1 is DFQATT, CDR2 SNEGSKA (reference sequence). The CDR3 runs 16 residues. Trimming removed 5 bases from V and 3 bases from J; junction bases left unmatched: 8.

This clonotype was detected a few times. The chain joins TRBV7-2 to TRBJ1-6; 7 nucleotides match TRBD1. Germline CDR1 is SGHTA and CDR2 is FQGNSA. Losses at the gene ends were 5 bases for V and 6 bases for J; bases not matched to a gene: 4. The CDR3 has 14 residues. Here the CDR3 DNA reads TGTGCCAGCAGCGGCTACAGGGGTAATTCACCCCTCCACTTT. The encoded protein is CASSGYRGNSPLHF.